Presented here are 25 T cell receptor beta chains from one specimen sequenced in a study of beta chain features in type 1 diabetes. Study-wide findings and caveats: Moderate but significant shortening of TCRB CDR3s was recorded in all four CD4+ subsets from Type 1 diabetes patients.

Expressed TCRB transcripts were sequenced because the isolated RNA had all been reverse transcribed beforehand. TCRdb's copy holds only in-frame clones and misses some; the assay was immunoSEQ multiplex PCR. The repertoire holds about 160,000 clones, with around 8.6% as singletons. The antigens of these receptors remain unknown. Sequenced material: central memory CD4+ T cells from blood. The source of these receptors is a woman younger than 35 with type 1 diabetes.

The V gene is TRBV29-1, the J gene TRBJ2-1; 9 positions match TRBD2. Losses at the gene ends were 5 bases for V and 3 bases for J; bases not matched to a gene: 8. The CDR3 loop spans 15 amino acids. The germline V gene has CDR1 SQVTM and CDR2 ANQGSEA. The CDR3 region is CSVQTFSGSYNEQFF. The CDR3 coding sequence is TGCAGCGTTCAAACCTTTAGCGGGAGCTACAATGAGCAGTTCTTC.

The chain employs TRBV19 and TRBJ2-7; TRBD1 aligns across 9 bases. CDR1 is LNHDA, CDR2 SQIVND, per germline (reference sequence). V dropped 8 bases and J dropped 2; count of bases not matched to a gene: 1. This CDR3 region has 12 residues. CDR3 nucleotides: TGTGCCAGTGGACAGGGGCCCTACGAGCAGTACTTC. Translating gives CASGQGPYEQYF.

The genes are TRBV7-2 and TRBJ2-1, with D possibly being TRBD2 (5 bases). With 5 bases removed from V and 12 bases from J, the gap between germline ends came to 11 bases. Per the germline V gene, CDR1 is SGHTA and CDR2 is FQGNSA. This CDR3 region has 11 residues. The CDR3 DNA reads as TGTGCCAGCAGCATTAGCGCTGGGCAGTTCTTC. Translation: CASSISAGQFF.

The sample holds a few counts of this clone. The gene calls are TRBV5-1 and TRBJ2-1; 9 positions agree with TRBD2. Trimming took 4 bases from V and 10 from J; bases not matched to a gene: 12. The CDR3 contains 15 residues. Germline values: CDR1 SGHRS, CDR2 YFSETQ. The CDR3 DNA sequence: TGCGCCAGCAGCCAATTAGCGGGAGCGGGGCGGGAGCAGTTCTTC. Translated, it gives CASSQLAGAGREQFF.

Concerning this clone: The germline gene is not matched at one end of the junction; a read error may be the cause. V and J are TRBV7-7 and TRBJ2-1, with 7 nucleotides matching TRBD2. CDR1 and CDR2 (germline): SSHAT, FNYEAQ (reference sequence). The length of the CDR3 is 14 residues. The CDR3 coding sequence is TGTGCTAGCAGGTCCTGGGGAGGGGACAATGAGCAGTTCTTC. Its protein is CASRSWGGDNEQFF.

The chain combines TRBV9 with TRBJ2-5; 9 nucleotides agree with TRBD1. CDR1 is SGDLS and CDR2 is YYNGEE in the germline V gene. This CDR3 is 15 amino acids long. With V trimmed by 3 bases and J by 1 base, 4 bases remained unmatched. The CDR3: CASSAQDRGQETQYF. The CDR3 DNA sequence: TGTGCCAGCAGCGCGCAGGACAGGGGCCAAGAGACCCAGTACTTC. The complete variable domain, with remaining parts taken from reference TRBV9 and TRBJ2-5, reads DSGVTQTPKHLITATGQRVTLRCSPRSGDLSVYWYQQSLDQGLQFLIQYYNGEERAKGNILERFSAQQFPDLHSELNLSSLELGDSALYFCASSAQDRGQETQYFGPGTRLLVL.

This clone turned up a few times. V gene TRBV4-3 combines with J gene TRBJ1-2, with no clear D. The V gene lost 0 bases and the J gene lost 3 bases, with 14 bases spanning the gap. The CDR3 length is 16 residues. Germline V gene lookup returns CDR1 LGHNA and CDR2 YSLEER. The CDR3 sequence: CASSQDFTGSDYGYTF. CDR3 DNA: TGCGCCAGCAGCCAAGATTTTACGGGTTCGGACTATGGCTACACCTTC.

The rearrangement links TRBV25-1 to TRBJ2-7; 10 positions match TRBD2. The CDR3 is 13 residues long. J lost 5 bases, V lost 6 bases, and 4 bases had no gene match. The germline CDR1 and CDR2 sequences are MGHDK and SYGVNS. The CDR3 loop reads CASSLAGAHEQYF. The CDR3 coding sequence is TGTGCCAGCAGCCTAGCGGGAGCACACGAGCAGTACTTC.

The CDR3 reads CASSLEGQGLRQPQHF. The DNA for the CDR3 is TGTGCCAGCAGCTTAGAGGGACAGGGGCTAAGGCAGCCCCAGCATTTT. V is TRBV7-8 and J is TRBJ1-5; TRBD1 matches at 10 bases. Losses at the gene ends were 1 base for V and 7 bases for J; bases not matched to a gene: 7. The CDR3 covers 16 residues. In germline, CDR1 is SGHVS, CDR2 FQNEAQ.

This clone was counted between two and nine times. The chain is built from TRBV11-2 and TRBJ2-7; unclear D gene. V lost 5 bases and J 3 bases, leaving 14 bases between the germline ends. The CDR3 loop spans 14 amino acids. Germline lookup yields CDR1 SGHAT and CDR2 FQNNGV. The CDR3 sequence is CASSTSLPGYEQYF. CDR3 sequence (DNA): TGTGCCAGCAGCACCTCCCTCCCGGGCTACGAGCAGTACTTC.

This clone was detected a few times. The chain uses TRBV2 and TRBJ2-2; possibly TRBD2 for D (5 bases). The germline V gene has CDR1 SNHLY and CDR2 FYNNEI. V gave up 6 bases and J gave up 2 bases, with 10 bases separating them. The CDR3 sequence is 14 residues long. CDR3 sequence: CASSPRGNTGELFF. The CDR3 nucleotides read TGTGCCAGCAGCCCCCGGGGTAACACCGGGGAGCTGTTTTTT. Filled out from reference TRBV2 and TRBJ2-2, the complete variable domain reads EPEVTQTPSHQVTQMGQEVILRCVPISNHLYFYWYRQILGQKVEFLVSFYNNEISEKSEIFDDQFSVERPDGSNFTLKIRSTKLEDSAMYFCASSPRGNTGELFFGEGSRLTVL.

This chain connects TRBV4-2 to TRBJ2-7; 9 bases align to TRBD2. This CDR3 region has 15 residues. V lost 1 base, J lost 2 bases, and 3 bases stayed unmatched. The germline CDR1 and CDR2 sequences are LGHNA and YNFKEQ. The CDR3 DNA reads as TGTGCCAGCAGCCAAGGGGCGGGAGGGGCCTACGAGCAGTACTTC. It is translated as CASSQGAGGAYEQYF.

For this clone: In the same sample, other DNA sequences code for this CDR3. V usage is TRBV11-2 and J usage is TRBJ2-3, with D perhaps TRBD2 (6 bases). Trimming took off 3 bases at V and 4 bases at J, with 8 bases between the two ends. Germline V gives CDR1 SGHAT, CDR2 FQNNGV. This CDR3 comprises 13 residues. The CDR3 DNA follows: TGTGCCAGCAGCTTTACGGGGGCAGATACGCAGTATTTT. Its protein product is CASSFTGADTQYF.

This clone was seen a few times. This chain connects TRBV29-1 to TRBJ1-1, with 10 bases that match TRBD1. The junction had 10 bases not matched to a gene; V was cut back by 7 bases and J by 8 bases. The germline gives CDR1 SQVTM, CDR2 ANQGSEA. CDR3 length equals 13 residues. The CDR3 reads CSAEGTGAAEAFF. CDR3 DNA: TGCAGCGCCGAGGGGACAGGGGCTGCCGAAGCTTTCTTT.

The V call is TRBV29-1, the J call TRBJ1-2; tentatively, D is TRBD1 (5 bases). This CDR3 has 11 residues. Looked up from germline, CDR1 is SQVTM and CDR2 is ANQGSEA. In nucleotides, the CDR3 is TGCAGTGGCGGGGCCGAATGGGGCTACACCTTC. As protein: CSGGAEWGYTF.

The CDR3 DNA sequence: TGTGCCAGCAGCGACCACATGCTAGCGGGAGGCCGGGATACGCAGTATTTT. Amino acids: CASSDHMLAGGRDTQYF. The chain uses TRBV9 and TRBJ2-3; 11 bases match TRBD2. From germline, CDR1 is SGDLS and CDR2 YYNGEE. V shed 3 bases, J shed 6 bases, and the junction held 12 bases outside the gene matches. The CDR3 contains 17 residues.

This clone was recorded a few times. The CDR3 region is CASSEPSSYNEQFF. The CDR3 DNA is TGTGCCAGCAGTGAACCATCCTCCTACAATGAGCAGTTCTTC. The genes are TRBV6-1 and TRBJ2-1; D is unclear. The CDR3 has 14 residues. Germline V gives CDR1 MNHNS, CDR2 SASEGT. Trimming took 2 bases from V and 0 from J, leaving 5 bases between them.

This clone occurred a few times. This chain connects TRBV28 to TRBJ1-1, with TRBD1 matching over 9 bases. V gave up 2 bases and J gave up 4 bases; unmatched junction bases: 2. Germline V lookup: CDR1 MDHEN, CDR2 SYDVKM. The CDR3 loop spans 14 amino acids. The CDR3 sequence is CASSLGTGSTEAFF. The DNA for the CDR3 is TGTGCCAGCAGTTTAGGGACAGGGAGCACTGAAGCTTTCTTT. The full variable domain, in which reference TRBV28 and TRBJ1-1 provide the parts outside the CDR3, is DVKVTQSSRYLVKRTGEKVFLECVQDMDHENMFWYRQDPGLGLRLIYFSYDVKMKEKGDIPEGYSVSREKKERFSLILESASTNQTSMYLCASSLGTGSTEAFFGQGTRLTVV.

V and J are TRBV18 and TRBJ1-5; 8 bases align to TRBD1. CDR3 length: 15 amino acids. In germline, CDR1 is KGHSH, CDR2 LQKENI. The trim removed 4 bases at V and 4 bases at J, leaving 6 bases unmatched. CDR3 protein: CASSRGTGVNQPQHF. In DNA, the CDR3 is TGTGCCAGCTCACGCGGGACAGGCGTTAATCAGCCCCAGCATTTT.

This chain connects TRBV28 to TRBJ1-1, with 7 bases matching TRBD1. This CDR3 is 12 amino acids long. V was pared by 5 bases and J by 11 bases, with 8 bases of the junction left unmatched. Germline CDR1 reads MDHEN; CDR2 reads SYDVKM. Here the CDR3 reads CASSQRQGWAFF. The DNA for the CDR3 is TGTGCCAGCAGTCAACGACAGGGATGGGCTTTCTTT.

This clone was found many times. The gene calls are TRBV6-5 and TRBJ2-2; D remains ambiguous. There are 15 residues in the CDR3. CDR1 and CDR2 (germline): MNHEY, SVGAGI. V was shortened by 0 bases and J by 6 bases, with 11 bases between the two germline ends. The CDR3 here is CASSYSTLVSGELFF. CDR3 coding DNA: TGTGCCAGCAGTTACTCGACTTTGGTTTCCGGGGAGCTGTTTTTT.

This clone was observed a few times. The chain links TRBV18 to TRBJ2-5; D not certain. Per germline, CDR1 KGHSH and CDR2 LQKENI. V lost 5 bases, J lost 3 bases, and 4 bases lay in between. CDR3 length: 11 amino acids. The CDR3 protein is CASSYKETQYF. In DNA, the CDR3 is TGTGCCAGCTCATATAAAGAGACCCAGTACTTC.

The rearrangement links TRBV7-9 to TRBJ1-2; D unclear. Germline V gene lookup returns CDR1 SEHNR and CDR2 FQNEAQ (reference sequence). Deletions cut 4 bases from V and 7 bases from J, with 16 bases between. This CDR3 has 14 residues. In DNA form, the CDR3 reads TGTGCCAGCAGCTCGCCCGGGCGCGGGGTTGGCTACACCTTC. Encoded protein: CASSSPGRGVGYTF.

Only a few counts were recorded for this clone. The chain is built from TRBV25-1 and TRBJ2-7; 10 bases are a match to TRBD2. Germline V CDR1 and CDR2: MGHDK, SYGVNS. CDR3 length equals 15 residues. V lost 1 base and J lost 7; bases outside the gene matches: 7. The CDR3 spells CASSESLAGVGEQYF. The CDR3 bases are TGTGCCAGCAGTGAATCCCTAGCGGGAGTTGGGGAGCAGTACTTC.

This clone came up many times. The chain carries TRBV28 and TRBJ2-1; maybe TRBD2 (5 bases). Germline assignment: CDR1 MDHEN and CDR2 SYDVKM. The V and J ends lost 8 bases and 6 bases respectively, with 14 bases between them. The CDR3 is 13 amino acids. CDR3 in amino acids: CASLREGGNEQFF. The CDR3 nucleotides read TGTGCCAGCTTGCGCGAGGGTGGCAATGAGCAGTTCTTC.